The next 10 T cell receptor beta chains were all read from a single sample in a study of read filtering for tumor transcriptome and immune sequencing. Molecular barcoded adaptors covering alpha/delta and beta/gamma chains were used on around 370 ng RNA. MiXCR, run by TCRdb on the reads, gives a single entry per CDR3 protein. In the table there are roughly 90,000 distinct CDR3 sequences, roughly an eighth of which are singletons. Sequenced material: a population of CD138-negative cells sorted from bone marrow. The receptors here all came from a donor over 35 with multiple myeloma.

The sample holds many counts of this clonotype. V gene TRBV29-1 combines with J gene TRBJ2-7; TRBD2 might be the D (6 bases). This CDR3 is 14 amino acids long. Looked up from germline, CDR1 is SQVTM and CDR2 is ANQGSEA. Trimming pared 4 bases from V and 2 bases from J, leaving 15 bases between. The CDR3 bases are TGCAGCGTTGCGGGCGGGGTAGGAACCTACGAGCAGTACTTC. This codes for CSVAGGVGTYEQYF.

In this sample, this clonotype turned up many times. J is TRBJ2-5 and V is TRBV20-1, with D perhaps given as TRBD1 or TRBD2 (5 bases each). The germline V and J ends were trimmed by 6 bases and 2 bases, with 16 bases remaining between them. The CDR3 covers 14 residues. The germline V gene has CDR1 DFQATT and CDR2 SNEGSKA (reference sequence). The CDR3 bases are TGCAGTGCCCGAGGGGCAAGTGGGCAAGAGACCCAGTACTTC. Residues: CSARGASGQETQYF.

This clonotype was picked up many times. This chain connects TRBV5-5 to TRBJ2-7, with a possible D match to TRBD1 (5 bases). Germline V gene lookup returns CDR1 SGHKS and CDR2 YYEKEE (reference sequence). CDR3 length: 15 amino acids. Trimming left V 0 bases short and J 0 bases short, with 10 bases between. The CDR3 sequence is CASSLVQAYSYEQYF. CDR3 coding DNA: TGTGCCAGCAGCTTGGTACAGGCTTACTCCTACGAGCAGTACTTC.

Many counts were recorded for this clonotype. V usage is TRBV5-6 and J usage is TRBJ1-5; TRBD1 matches at 9 bases. V trimming: 3 bases; J trimming: 2 bases; junction bases outside the gene matches: 6. Looked up from germline, CDR1 is SGHDT and CDR2 is YYEEEE. There are 16 residues in the CDR3. CDR3 DNA sequence: TGTGCCAGCAGCTACCGGGACAGGGCGGGCAATCAGCCCCAGCATTTT. Translated, it gives CASSYRDRAGNQPQHF.

This clonotype was detected many times. The chain's CDR3 is CASGSGTGLLEQYF. CDR3 sequence (DNA): TGCGCCAGCGGTTCCGGGACAGGCCTCCTGGAGCAGTACTTC. The chain is built from TRBV10-1 and TRBJ2-7, with 8 bases identical to TRBD1. The CDR3 loop spans 14 amino acids. After removal of 8 bases from V and 7 bases from J, the junction contained 13 bases not matched to a gene. Germline V gene data show CDR1 as WNHNN and CDR2 as SYGVQD (reference sequence).

This clonotype occurred many times. The rearrangement joins TRBV11-2 to TRBJ2-4, with D hard to call. This CDR3 has 16 residues. Trimming took off 5 bases at V and 0 bases at J, with 14 bases between the two ends. CDR1 is SGHAT and CDR2 is FQNNGV in the germline V gene. The CDR3: CASSPLNLGAKNIQYF. CDR3 sequence (DNA): TGTGCCAGCAGCCCGCTGAATCTGGGAGCCAAAAACATTCAGTACTTC.

This clonotype occurred many times. V is TRBV18 and J is TRBJ2-6; D call uncertain. The CDR3 runs to 19 residues. The germline V and J ends were trimmed by 3 bases and 0 bases, with 18 bases remaining between them. Germline values: CDR1 KGHSH, CDR2 LQKENI. The CDR3 DNA is TGTGCCAGCTCACCTTGGTATAGTGCGGATTTCTCTGGGGCCAACGTCCTGACTTTC. This sequence encodes CASSPWYSADFSGANVLTF.

This clonotype was seen ten or more times. The CDR3 reads CASALRGGGNQPQHF. The CDR3, as DNA: TGTGCCAGCGCCCTGCGGGGGGGAGGCAATCAGCCCCAGCATTTT. The chain links TRBV12-3 or TRBV12-4 to TRBJ1-5, with a weak D call TRBD1 (5 bases). The CDR3 covers 15 residues. V was pared by 8 bases and J by 2 bases, with 16 bases between.

This clonotype was observed at least ten times. Written as DNA, the CDR3 is TGTGCCAGCAGCTCGTCATTAGCGGGAGTGGAGCAGTTCTTC. This encodes CASSSSLAGVEQFF. The rearrangement links TRBV11-1 to TRBJ2-1; 9 bases are a match to TRBD2. Trimming took 4 bases from V and 10 from J; bases not matched to a gene: 8. Germline assignment: CDR1 SGHAT and CDR2 FQDESV (reference sequence). This CDR3 contains 14 residues.

About this clonotype: A far larger clone is just one base off, so this is likely a read error. J is TRBJ2-2 and V is TRBV7-2; 13 bases match TRBD2. This CDR3 has 16 residues. CDR1 SGHTA and CDR2 FQGNSA come from the germline V gene. The CDR3 sequence: CASSIRLAGGPGELLF. In DNA form, the CDR3 reads TGTGCCAGCAGCATCAGACTAGCGGGAGGCCCCGGGGAGCTGCTTTTT. Variable domain in full (rest from reference TRBV7-2 and TRBJ2-2): GAGVSQSPSNKVTEKGKDVELRCDPISGHTALYWYRQSLGQGLEFLIYFQGNSAPDKSGLPSDRFSAERTGGSVSTLTIQRTQQEDSAVYLCASSIRLAGGPGELLFGEGSRLTVL.